These 17 T cell receptor beta chains came from one sample sequenced in a study of cytomegalovirus exposure and HLA in healthy donors. The PCR employed 60 Vbeta primers together with 13 Jbeta primers. Measured with immunoSEQ multiplex PCR; TCRdb has only the in-frame clones, and not every one. The table has 100,000 to 150,000 clones, about 9.2% seen once. Sequencing input: PBMCs. The receptors were sampled from a woman aged 40 to 50 in good health and CMV-seropositive.

This clone was counted a few times. This CDR3 reads CASSPGSGSGNTIYF. The CDR3 DNA sequence: TGTGCCAGCAGTCCAGGGTCGGGCTCTGGAAACACCATATATTTT. The J gene is TRBJ1-3, the V gene TRBV7-2; TRBD1 might be the D (5 bases). V lost 6 bases and J lost 0, with 12 bases in between. The germline CDR1 and CDR2 sequences are SGHTA and FQGNSA. The CDR3 runs 15 residues.

This clone occurred a few times. As DNA, the CDR3 is TGTGCCAGCGAGGGCGGGGGGGCCGTCACAGATACGCAGTATTTT. Protein: CASEGGGAVTDTQYF. The chain recombines TRBV6-6 with TRBJ2-3, with TRBD2 matching 9 bases. Germline V gene lookup returns CDR1 MNHNY and CDR2 SVGAGI (reference sequence). CDR3 length: 15 residues. V shed 8 bases and J 2 bases; nucleotides not matched to a gene: 8.

This clone came up a few times. This chain uses TRBV27 with TRBJ1-1, with TRBD1 matching over 10 bases. Trimming removed 4 bases from V and 1 base from J; junction bases left unmatched: 3. CDR3 size: 15 residues. Germline V CDR1 and CDR2: MNHEY, SMNVEV (reference sequence). The CDR3 bases are TGTGCCAGCAGTTCGGGACAGGGGACGAACACTGAAGCTTTCTTT. It translates to CASSSGQGTNTEAFF.

The V and J genes are TRBV29-1 and TRBJ2-3; D is possibly TRBD1 (6 bases). Between the trimmed V and J ends, which lost 4 bases and 3 bases, there was a span of 17 bases. Germline lookup yields CDR1 SQVTM and CDR2 ANQGSEA. This CDR3 comprises 15 residues. CDR3 sequence: CSVALYGGRTDTQYF. The CDR3 DNA reads as TGCAGCGTTGCCCTTTATGGGGGCCGGACAGATACGCAGTATTTT.

This clone was seen more than once but under ten times. This chain uses TRBV19 with TRBJ2-1, with 8 nucleotides matching TRBD2. CDR1 is LNHDA, CDR2 SQIVND, per germline (reference sequence). Trimming removed 5 bases from V and 4 bases from J; junction bases left unmatched: 10. This CDR3 has 16 amino acids. CDR3 region: CASSEVSSGGYNEQFF. The CDR3 DNA sequence: TGTGCCAGTAGTGAAGTCAGCAGCGGGGGATACAATGAGCAGTTCTTC. The variable domain in full, with the rest retrieved from reference TRBV19 and TRBJ2-1, is DGGITQSPKYLFRKEGQNVTLSCEQNLNHDAMYWYRQDPGQGLRLIYYSQIVNDFQKGDIAEGYSVSREKKESFPLTVTSAQKNPTAFYLCASSEVSSGGYNEQFFGPGTRLTVL.

In this sample, this clone turned up a few times. This chain uses TRBV7-8 with TRBJ1-2; D possibly corresponds to TRBD1 (6 bases). The CDR3 is 17 residues long. Per germline, CDR1 SGHVS and CDR2 FQNEAQ. The V end was cut by 5 bases, the J end by 8 bases, with 27 bases between. CDR3 amino acids: CASSPKTGFSRTGGYTF. The CDR3 region has the DNA TGTGCCAGCAGCCCTAAGACAGGTTTTTCGAGAACGGGAGGCTACACCTTC.

This clone turned up a few times. This rearrangement joins TRBV5-1 to TRBJ1-3; D is ambiguous. CDR1 SGHRS and CDR2 YFSETQ come from the germline V gene. The V gene lost 0 bases and the J gene lost 2 bases, with 6 bases spanning the gap. CDR3 length: 14 amino acids. The CDR3 sequence is CASSLAIAGNTIYF. The CDR3, as DNA: TGCGCCAGCAGCTTGGCAATAGCTGGAAACACCATATATTTT.

The rearrangement links TRBV6-1 to TRBJ2-1, with 10 positions matching TRBD2. V lost 0 bases, J lost 12 bases, and 11 bases stayed unmatched. The CDR3 runs to 16 residues. Germline V lookup: CDR1 MNHNS, CDR2 SASEGT. CDR3 bases: TGTGCCAGCAGTGAAGCGCCAGGGACTAGCGCCGATCCGCAGTTCTTC. Its protein product is CASSEAPGTSADPQFF.

This clone was detected a few times. V and J are TRBV2 and TRBJ2-3; TRBD1 matches 8 bases. Germline V gene sequence: CDR1 SNHLY, CDR2 FYNNEI. Trimming removed 0 bases from V and 5 bases from J; junction bases left unmatched: 4. The CDR3 is made up of 15 amino acids. The CDR3 nucleotides are TGTGCCAGCAGTGAAGCGAGGACAGGGCAAGATACGCAGTATTTT. This sequence encodes CASSEARTGQDTQYF.

The gene calls are TRBV7-9 and TRBJ2-7; possibly TRBD2 for D (5 bases). The V end was cut by 5 bases, the J end by 6 bases, with 17 bases between. The CDR3 consists of 14 residues. The germline CDR1 and CDR2 sequences are SEHNR and FQNEAQ (reference sequence). The chain's CDR3 is CASSLARVGFEQYF. As DNA, the CDR3 is TGTGCCAGCAGCCTCGCGCGGGTGGGGTTCGAGCAGTACTTC.

V is TRBV4-1 and J is TRBJ2-5; D call uncertain. CDR3 size: 13 residues. V was trimmed by 1 base and J by 5 bases, leaving 8 bases between them. Germline values: CDR1 MGHRA, CDR2 YSYEKL. The CDR3 bases are TGCGCCAGCAGCCAAGTTTACGGTGAGACCCAGTACTTC. It encodes CASSQVYGETQYF.

The chain carries TRBV7-2 and TRBJ1-5; the D is unclear. CDR3 length: 14 amino acids. CDR1 is SGHTA and CDR2 is FQGNSA in the germline V gene. Trimming took off 1 base at V and 8 bases at J, with 12 bases between the two ends. CDR3 region: CASSLGTGAEPQHF. CDR3 DNA sequence: TGTGCCAGCAGCTTAGGTACCGGAGCTGAGCCCCAGCATTTT.

A few counts support this clone. This chain connects TRBV5-1 to TRBJ2-1; TRBD1 is a possible D gene (6 bases). Germline-derived CDR1 and CDR2 are SGHRS and YFSETQ. V dropped 2 bases and J dropped 5 bases, with 14 bases sitting between them. CDR3 length equals 15 residues. For the CDR3, the DNA is TGCGCCAGCAGCTTAACGGGGACACTGGACAATGAGCAGTTCTTC. Its translation: CASSLTGTLDNEQFF.

V usage is TRBV5-4 and J usage is TRBJ2-3; 8 bases are shared with TRBD2. Germline-derived CDR1 and CDR2 are SGHNT and YYREEE (reference sequence). V dropped 4 bases and J dropped 0; count of bases not matched to a gene: 4. This CDR3 is built from 15 residues. In nucleotides, the CDR3 is TGTGCCAGCAGCGAGAGCGGGGGAAGCACAGATACGCAGTATTTT. It yields the protein CASSESGGSTDTQYF.

In its sample, this clone was seen a few times. The chain employs TRBV19 and TRBJ1-2; 7 bases agree with TRBD1. This CDR3 is 13 amino acids long. CDR1 and CDR2 from the germline V gene are LNHDA and SQIVND (reference sequence). With V trimmed by 3 bases and J by 4 bases, 2 bases remained unmatched. CDR3 loop: CASSIRDSYGYTF. The CDR3 DNA reads TGTGCCAGTAGTATCAGGGACAGCTATGGCTACACCTTC.

CDR3 loop: CASSSQGPTDTQYF. CDR3 bases: TGTGCCAGCAGCTCCCAGGGGCCCACAGATACGCAGTATTTT. V and J are TRBV7-2 and TRBJ2-3; a possible D gene is TRBD1 (6 bases). Trimming shortened V by 4 bases and J by 2 bases, and 10 bases separated the two germline ends. The CDR3 is made up of 14 amino acids. CDR1 and CDR2 from the germline V gene are SGHTA and FQGNSA. The complete variable domain, with remaining parts taken from reference TRBV7-2 and TRBJ2-3, reads GAGVSQSPSNKVTEKGKDVELRCDPISGHTALYWYRQSLGQGLEFLIYFQGNSAPDKSGLPSDRFSAERTGGSVSTLTIQRTQQEDSAVYLCASSSQGPTDTQYFGPGTRLTVL.

The V gene is TRBV6-4, the J gene TRBJ2-1; tentatively, D is TRBD1 (5 bases). This CDR3 comprises 13 residues. The V gene's germline CDR1 is MRHNA and CDR2 SNTAGT. The V end lost 5 bases, the J end lost 7 bases, and 12 bases lay between the germline ends. DNA for the CDR3: TGTGCCAGCAGTCGGATAGCAGGGAATGAGCAGTTCTTC. This codes for CASSRIAGNEQFF.